The T cell receptor (beta chain) described here comes from a study of blood T cell repertoires in COVID-19. Study details: Acute and convalescent COVID-19 samples came from the United States, Italy and Spain. Nucleic acid was either cDNA or gDNA, and it came from T cells, B-cell-depleted T cells, or PBMCs.

In the original workflow: Reference gene primer amplification yielded estimated nucleated cell counts. The repertoire was sequenced with immunoSEQ multiplex PCR; TCRdb's copy has only in-frame clones and lacks some. V and J calls and clone size come straight from that table; D and trimming were deduced from the DNA. The sample holds about 150,000 clones, approximately 87% seen once. The length of the CDR3 is 13 residues. Germline CDR1 LNHDA, CDR2 SQIVND (reference sequence). Trimming took off 1 base at V and 7 bases at J, with 10 bases between the two ends. Sequencing was performed on peripheral blood. This TCR derives from an elderly man with acute or convalescent COVID-19. This rearrangement joins TRBV19 to TRBJ1-1; maybe TRBD1 (5 bases). CDR3 DNA: TGTGCCAGTAGTATAGTAGGGGCAGATGAAGCTTTCTTT. Amino acids: CASSIVGADEAFF.